The T cell receptor beta chain under discussion was sequenced for a study of cytomegalovirus exposure and HLA in healthy donors. Whole-study results and caveats: The dataset shows that most TCR sequences were rare, while some public TCRs occurred in many donors.

Donors came from a validation cohort of approximately 110 subjects, distinct from the first 666-subject cohort. Only in-frame clones appear in the TCRdb table, and some are missing; sequencing was by immunoSEQ multiplex PCR. Of 200,000 to 300,000 clones detected, approximately 83% appear once; the ten largest clones hold around 1.3%. About this clone itself: Its antigen is as yet unknown.

Trimming cost V 5 bases and J 6 bases; bases outside gene matches: 7. The germline V gene has CDR1 SGHVS and CDR2 FQNEAQ. The CDR3 extends over 15 amino acids. The chain has TRBV7-8 and TRBJ2-1; 10 bases are shared with TRBD2. This receptor was obtained from a woman in her thirties in good health and CMV-seropositive. The sequencing input was PBMCs. The CDR3 DNA is TGTGCCAGCAGCACAAAGGGACTAGCGAGCAATGAGCAGTTCTTC. Residues: CASSTKGLASNEQFF.